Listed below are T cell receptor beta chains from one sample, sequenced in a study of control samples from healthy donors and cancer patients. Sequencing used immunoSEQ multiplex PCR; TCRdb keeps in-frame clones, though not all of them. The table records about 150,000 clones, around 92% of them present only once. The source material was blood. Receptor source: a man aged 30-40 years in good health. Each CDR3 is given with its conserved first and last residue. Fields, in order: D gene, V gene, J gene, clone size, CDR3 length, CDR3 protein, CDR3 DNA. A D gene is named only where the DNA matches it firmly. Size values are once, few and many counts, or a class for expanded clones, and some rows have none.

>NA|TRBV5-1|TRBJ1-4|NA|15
CASSLEASSQKKLFF
TGCGCCAGCAGCTTGGAGGCATCAAGCCAGAAAAAACTGTTTTTT
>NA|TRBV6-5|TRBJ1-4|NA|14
CASKPGASNEKLFF
TGTGCCAGCAAACCAGGGGCCTCCAATGAAAAACTGTTTTTT
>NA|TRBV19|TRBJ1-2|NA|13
CASNVRGAYGYTF
TGTGCCAGTAATGTAAGAGGGGCCTATGGCTACACCTTC
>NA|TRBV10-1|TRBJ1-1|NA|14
CASSDRGIGTEAFF
TGCGCCAGCAGTGATCGGGGGATAGGCACTGAAGCTTTCTTT
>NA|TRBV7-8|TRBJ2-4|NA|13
CASSLGLRDIQYF
TGTGCCAGCAGCTTAGGCCTCCGGGACATTCAGTACTTC
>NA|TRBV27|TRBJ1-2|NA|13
CASSFLSFYGYTF
TGTGCCAGCAGTTTTCTGAGTTTCTATGGCTACACCTTC
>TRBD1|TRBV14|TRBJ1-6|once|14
CASSPTGFNSPLHF
TGTGCCAGCAGCCCGACAGGGTTTAATTCACCCCTCCACTTT
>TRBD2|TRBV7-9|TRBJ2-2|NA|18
CASTHMGTSGSNTGELFF
TGTGCCAGCACTCACATGGGGACTAGCGGATCGAACACCGGGGAGCTGTTTTTT
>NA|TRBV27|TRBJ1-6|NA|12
CASSLNNSPLHF
TGTGCCAGCAGTCTCAACAATTCACCCCTCCACTTT
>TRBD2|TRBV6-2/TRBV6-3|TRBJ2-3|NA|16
CASSFPSSGATDTQYF
TGTGCCAGCAGTTTCCCGAGTAGCGGGGCCACAGATACGCAGTATTTT
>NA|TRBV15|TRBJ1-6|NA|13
CATSIDSNSPLHF
TGTGCCACCAGCATCGACAGTAATTCACCCCTCCACTTT
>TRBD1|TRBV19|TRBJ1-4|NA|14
CASSKGQGSEKLFF
TGTGCCAGTAGTAAGGGACAGGGGAGTGAAAAACTGTTTTTT
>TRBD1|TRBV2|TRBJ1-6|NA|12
CASSIQGSPLHF
TGTGCCAGCAGTATACAGGGGTCACCCCTCCACTTT
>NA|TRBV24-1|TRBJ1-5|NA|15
CATSDNSHHNQPQHF
TGTGCCACCAGTGATAACAGCCACCACAATCAGCCCCAGCATTTT
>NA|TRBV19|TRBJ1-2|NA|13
CASSPGSNYGYTF
TGTGCCAGTAGCCCCGGGTCAAACTATGGCTACACCTTC
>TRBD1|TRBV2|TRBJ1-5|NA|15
CASSQGGYSNQPQHF
TGTGCCAGCAGTCAGGGGGGATATAGCAATCAGCCCCAGCATTTT
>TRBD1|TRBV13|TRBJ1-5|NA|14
CASSSGQVNQPQHF
TGTGCCAGCAGCTCCGGACAGGTCAATCAGCCCCAGCATTTT
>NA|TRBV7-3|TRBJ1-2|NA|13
CASSLGRGYGYTF
TGTGCCAGCAGCTTGGGGAGGGGGTATGGCTACACCTTC
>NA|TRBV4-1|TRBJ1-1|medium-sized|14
CASSQERGSTEAFF
TGCGCCAGCAGCCAAGAGAGGGGGAGCACTGAAGCTTTCTTT
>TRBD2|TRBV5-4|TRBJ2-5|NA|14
CASSHRGGEETQYF
TGTGCCAGCAGCCATCGGGGGGGAGAAGAGACCCAGTACTTC
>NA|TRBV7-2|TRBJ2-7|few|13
CASSLRGAREQYF
TGTGCCAGCAGCCTCCGGGGGGCGAGGGAGCAGTACTTC
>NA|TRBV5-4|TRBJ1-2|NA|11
CASGDAGGYTF
TGTGCCAGCGGGGACGCCGGAGGCTACACCTTC
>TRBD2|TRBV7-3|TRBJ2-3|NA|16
CASSFGTSGTTDTQYF
TGTGCCAGCAGCTTCGGGACTAGCGGAACCACAGATACGCAGTATTTT
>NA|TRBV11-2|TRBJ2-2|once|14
CASSLYPPSGELFF
TGTGCCAGCAGCTTATATCCGCCTTCGGGGGAGCTGTTTTTT
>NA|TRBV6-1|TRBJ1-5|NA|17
CASSAPGLGGANQPQHF
TGTGCCAGCAGTGCACCGGGATTAGGGGGTGCCAATCAGCCCCAGCATTTT
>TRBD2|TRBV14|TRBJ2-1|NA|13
CASSQELAGEQFF
TGTGCCAGCAGCCAAGAACTAGCGGGTGAGCAGTTCTTC
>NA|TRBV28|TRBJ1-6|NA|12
CASRYRSSPLHF
TGTGCCAGCAGGTACAGGAGCTCCCCCCTCCACTTT
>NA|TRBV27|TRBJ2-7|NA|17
CASSLALQRPVSYEQYF
TGTGCCAGCAGTTTAGCCTTACAGAGACCAGTCTCCTACGAGCAGTACTTC
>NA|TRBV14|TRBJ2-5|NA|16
CASSQVGARYQETQYF
TGTGCCAGCAGCCAAGTAGGGGCCCGGTACCAAGAGACCCAGTACTTC
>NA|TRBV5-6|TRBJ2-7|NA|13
CASSLDGSYEQYF
TGTGCCAGCAGCTTGGACGGCTCCTACGAGCAGTACTTC